The sequence of this T cell receptor (beta chain) was determined in a study of pediatric ulcerative colitis. Comments on this clone: What it binds is not known.

The rectum was sampled with one to two pinch biopsies at colonoscopy. Regarding the study as a whole: This repertoire reflects total lymphocytes rather than subpopulations like regulatory T cells.

The CDR3 is made up of 17 amino acids. The V gene lost 1 base and the J gene lost 0 bases, with 13 bases spanning the gap. In germline, CDR1 is LNHDA, CDR2 SQIVND (reference sequence). Each sample received Survey-level depth of up to 500,000 reads. The repertoire was sequenced with immunoSEQ multiplex PCR; TCRdb's copy has only in-frame clones and lacks some. The table includes fewer than 30,000 clones, more than 65% detected once. The genes are TRBV19 and TRBJ2-1; D is unresolved. The sequencing sample was made of gut tissue. The source of this sequence is a boy under 18 with severe ulcerative colitis. The CDR3, as DNA: TGTGCCAGTAGTATAGTCGGTTCCTTCGGCTCCTACAATGAGCAGTTCTTC. Translating gives CASSIVGSFGSYNEQFF.